The entry below describes one T cell receptor beta chain. Its antigen target is currently unknown. Base qualities are not provided; no much larger clone lies one nucleotide away. The library came from the immunoSEQ multiplex PCR assay. The table comes from immuneACCESS by way of TCRdb, which keeps in-frame sequences with V and J called. Part of the clones is missing from these tables; in studies checked, under half for an unresolved V gene and the rest for unknown reasons. Here the sample has 130,000 or so clones; 80% to 95% occur a single time. The leading ten clones occupy less than 6% of the sample. This entry comes from a study of control samples from healthy donors and cancer patients (dated by TCRdb to about 2020). The clonotype was recovered from a young man in good health. The sequencing input was blood.

The sequenced DNA is TGTGCCAGCTCACCAGTACCCTCGGGGAGCTATGGCTACACCTTC. Its coded protein is CASSPVPSGSYGYTF. The chain is encoded by TRBV18 joined to TRBJ1-2; no D segment can be confidently identified. Relative to germline, V is 2 bases shorter and J is 4 bases shorter, with 14 bases between their ends. Per the germline V gene, KGHSH is the CDR1 and LQKENI is the CDR2. There are 15 amino acids in the CDR3, from cysteine to phenylalanine inclusive. The entry retains the CDR3 DNA only, 45 bases that are in frame from base 1.